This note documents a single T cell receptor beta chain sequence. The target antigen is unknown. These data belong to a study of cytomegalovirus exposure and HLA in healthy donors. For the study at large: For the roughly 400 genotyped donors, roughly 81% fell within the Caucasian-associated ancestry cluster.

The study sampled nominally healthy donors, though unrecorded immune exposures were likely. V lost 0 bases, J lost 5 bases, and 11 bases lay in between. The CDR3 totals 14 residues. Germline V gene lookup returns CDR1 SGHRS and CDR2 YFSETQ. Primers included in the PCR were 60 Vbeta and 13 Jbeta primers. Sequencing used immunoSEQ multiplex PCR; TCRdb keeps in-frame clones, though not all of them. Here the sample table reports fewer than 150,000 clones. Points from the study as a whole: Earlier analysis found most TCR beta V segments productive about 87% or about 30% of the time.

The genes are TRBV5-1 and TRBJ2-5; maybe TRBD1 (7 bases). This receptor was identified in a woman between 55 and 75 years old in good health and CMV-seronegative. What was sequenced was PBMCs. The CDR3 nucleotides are TGCGCCAGCAGCTTGGCGACAGGGACTGAGACCCAGTACTTC. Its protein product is CASSLATGTETQYF.